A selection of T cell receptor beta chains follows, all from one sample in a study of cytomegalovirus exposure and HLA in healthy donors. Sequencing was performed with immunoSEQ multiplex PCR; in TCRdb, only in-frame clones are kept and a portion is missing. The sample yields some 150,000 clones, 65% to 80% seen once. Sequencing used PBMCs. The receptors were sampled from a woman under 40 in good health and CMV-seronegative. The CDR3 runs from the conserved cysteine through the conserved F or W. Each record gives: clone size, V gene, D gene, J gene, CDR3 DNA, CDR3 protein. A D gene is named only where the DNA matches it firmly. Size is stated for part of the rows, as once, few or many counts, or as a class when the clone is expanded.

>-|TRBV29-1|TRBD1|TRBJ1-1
TGCAGCGTTGATCAGTCAGGGGGCGCGCGGGACACTGAAGCTTTCTTT
CSVDQSGGARDTEAFF
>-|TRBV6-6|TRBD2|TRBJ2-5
TGTGCCAGCGGGTTTGGCGGGGGGGCAGGGGAGACCCAGTACTTC
CASGFGGGAGETQYF
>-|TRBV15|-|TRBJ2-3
TGTGCCACCGGCGCCGTGGGCGATACGCAGTATTTT
CATGAVGDTQYF
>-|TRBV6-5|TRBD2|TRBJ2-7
TGTGCCAGCAGTTCTCTAGCGGGAGTCGAGCAGTACTTC
CASSSLAGVEQYF
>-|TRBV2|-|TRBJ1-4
TGTGCCAGCAGTGAAGCCATTAATGAAAAACTGTTTTTT
CASSEAINEKLFF
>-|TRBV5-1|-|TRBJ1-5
TGCGCCAGCAGCTTGCAGGGAAATCAGCCCCAGCATTTT
CASSLQGNQPQHF
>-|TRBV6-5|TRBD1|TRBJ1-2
TGTGCCAGCAGTCGGACAGGGAAGGGCTACACCTTC
CASSRTGKGYTF
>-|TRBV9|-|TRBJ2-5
TGTGCCAGCAGCCCCCTCGGGGAGGGGACAAAGACCCAGTACTTC
CASSPLGEGTKTQYF
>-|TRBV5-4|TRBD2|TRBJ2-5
TGTGCCAGCAGCAACACGGGCGGGGGGGCCGGGGAGACCCAGTACTTC
CASSNTGGGAGETQYF
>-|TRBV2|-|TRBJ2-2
TGTGCCAGCAGCCCTGGACTACAGAACACCGGGGAGCTGTTTTTT
CASSPGLQNTGELFF
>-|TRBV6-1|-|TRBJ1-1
TGTGCCAGCAGTGCCCACAGAGGAGGAAGTGAAGCTTTCTTT
CASSAHRGGSEAFF
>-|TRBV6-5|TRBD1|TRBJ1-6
TGTGCCAGCAGTTACGAAGGGGGCTACTCACCCCTCCACTTT
CASSYEGGYSPLHF
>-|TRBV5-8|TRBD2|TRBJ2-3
TGTGCCAGCAGCTTGGCTTTAAGCGGGGGGGCGGATACGCAGTATTTT
CASSLALSGGADTQYF
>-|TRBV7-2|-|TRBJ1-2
TGTGCCAGCAGCTTAGCGCTGCAGGGGAATGGCTACACCTTC
CASSLALQGNGYTF
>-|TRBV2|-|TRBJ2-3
TGTGCCAGCAGTGAAATGGGGTTTGAGCGGGACATGCAGTATTTT
CASSEMGFERDMQYF
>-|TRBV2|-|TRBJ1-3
TGTGCCAGCAGTGACCCCTATAATCGCCAACTATCTGGAAACACCATATATTTT
CASSDPYNRQLSGNTIYF
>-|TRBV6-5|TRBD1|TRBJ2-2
TGTGCCAGCAGCCCGGGACAGGGGGTGGTCGGGGAGCTGTTTTTT
CASSPGQGVVGELFF
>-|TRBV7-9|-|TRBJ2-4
TGTGCCAGCAGCTTAGAAGGGGGAGGGGACATTCAGTACTTC
CASSLEGGGDIQYF
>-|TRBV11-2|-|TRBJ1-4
TGTGCCAGCAGCTTAGTGAACAGGGAGAATGAAAAACTGTTTTTT
CASSLVNRENEKLFF
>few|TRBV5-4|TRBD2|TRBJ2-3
TGTGCCAGCAGCCCCGGGACTAGCGGCACAGATACGCAGTATTTT
CASSPGTSGTDTQYF
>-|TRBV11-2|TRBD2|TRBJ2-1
TGTGCCAGCAGCATCAGACTAGCTCTTAGCTCCTACAATGAGCAGTTCTTC
CASSIRLALSSYNEQFF
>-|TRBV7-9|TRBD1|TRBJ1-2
TGTGCCAGCAACCCAGGGGGGTTGACGAACCCATTGCACCATGGCTACACCTTC
CASNPGGLTNPLHHGYTF
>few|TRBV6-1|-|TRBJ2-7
TGTGCCAGCTCAACAGGGTCCTACGAGCAGTACTTC
CASSTGSYEQYF
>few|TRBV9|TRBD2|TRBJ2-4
TGTGCCAGCAGCCCGGGACTAGCGGGAGGGAAAGGCAAAAACATTCAGTACTTC
CASSPGLAGGKGKNIQYF
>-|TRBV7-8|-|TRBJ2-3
TGTGCCAGCAGCTTGCGGCCTCGAGGCAACCGGGGAGATACGCAGTATTTT
CASSLRPRGNRGDTQYF
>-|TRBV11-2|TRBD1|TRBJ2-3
TGTGCCAGCAGCTCGAACAGGGGGGCAGATACGCAGTATTTT
CASSSNRGADTQYF
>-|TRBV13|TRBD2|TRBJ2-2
TGTGCCAGCAGCTTACGACCTCCCGGCGGGGGGTTCTTAGACACCGGGGAGCTGTTTTTT
CASSLRPPGGGFLDTGELFF
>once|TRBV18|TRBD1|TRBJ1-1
TGTGCCAGCTCACCGAGACAGGGAGAAGCTTTCTTT
CASSPRQGEAFF
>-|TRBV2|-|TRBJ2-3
TGTGCCAGGACCCAGGGATCCACAGATACGCAGTATTTT
CARTQGSTDTQYF
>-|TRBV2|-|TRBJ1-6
TGTGCCAGCAGCAAATCAGGGACTGATTCACCCCTCCACTTT
CASSKSGTDSPLHF
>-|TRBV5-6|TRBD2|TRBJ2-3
TGTGCCAGCAGCCCCGGACTAGCTGGAGATACGCAGTATTTT
CASSPGLAGDTQYF
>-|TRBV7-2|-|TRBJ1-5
TGTGCCAGCAGCAGCGGACGGGTGGAGGGCAGGGCCTATCAGCCCCAGCATTTT
CASSSGRVEGRAYQPQHF
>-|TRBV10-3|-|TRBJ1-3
TGTGCCATCAGTGAGGGCTCCTCTGGAAACACCATATATTTT
CAISEGSSGNTIYF
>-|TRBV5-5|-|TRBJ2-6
TGTGCCAGCAGCTTTGGGAGCCCCGGGGCCAACGTCCTGACTTTC
CASSFGSPGANVLTF
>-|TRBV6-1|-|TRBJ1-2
TGTGCCAGCAGTGTCTTAAACTATGGCTACACCTTC
CASSVLNYGYTF
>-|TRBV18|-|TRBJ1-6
TGTGCCAGCTCACTCAACAAGCCACTGGACAGTGTCAATTCACCCCTCCACTTT
CASSLNKPLDSVNSPLHF
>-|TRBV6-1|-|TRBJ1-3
TGTGCCAGCAGTGAATACAGTCCTGGAAACACCATATATTTT
CASSEYSPGNTIYF
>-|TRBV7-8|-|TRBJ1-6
TGTGCCAGCAGCTTAAGACAGACCAGGAGCTCCTATAATTCACCCCTCCACTTT
CASSLRQTRSSYNSPLHF
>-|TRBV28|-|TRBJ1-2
TGTGCCAGCACCCACCTGACCGGGACATATGGCTACACCTTC
CASTHLTGTYGYTF
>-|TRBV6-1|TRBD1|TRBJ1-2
TGTGCCAGCAGTTCGAGACAGGGGGCTGGTGGCTACACCTTC
CASSSRQGAGGYTF
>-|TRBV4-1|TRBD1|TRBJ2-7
TGCGCCAGCAGCCAAGATTCGACAGGGGAGCAGTACTTC
CASSQDSTGEQYF
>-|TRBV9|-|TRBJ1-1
TGTGCCAGCAGCGTACTCGAGGGGGACACTGAAGCTTTCTTT
CASSVLEGDTEAFF
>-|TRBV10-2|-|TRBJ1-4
TGCGCCAGCAGTGAGTACCCGGCAGGGGCGGATGAAAAACTGTTTTTT
CASSEYPAGADEKLFF
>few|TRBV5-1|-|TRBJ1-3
TGCGCCAGCAGCGGTCAGCGGGGGGGGACTGGAAACACCATATATTTT
CASSGQRGGTGNTIYF
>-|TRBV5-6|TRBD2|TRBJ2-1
TGTGCCAGCAGCTTGCTAGCGGGGGGCTACAATGAGCAGTTCTTC
CASSLLAGGYNEQFF
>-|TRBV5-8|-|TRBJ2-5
TGTGCCAGCAGCCCTGTCGGGAGTACAAAAGAGACCCAGTACTTC
CASSPVGSTKETQYF
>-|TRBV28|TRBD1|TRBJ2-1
TGTGCCAGCAGTCCAATGACAGGGCCAAGGGGGAAAGGGTACAATGAGCAGTTCTTC
CASSPMTGPRGKGYNEQFF
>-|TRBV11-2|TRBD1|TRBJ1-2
TGTGCCAGCAGCTTAGTTGCAGGGGGCGGACTCTATGGCTACACCTTC
CASSLVAGGGLYGYTF
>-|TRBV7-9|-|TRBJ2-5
TGTTCCAGCAGCTTAGTTGGCGAGACCCAGTACTTC
CSSSLVGETQYF
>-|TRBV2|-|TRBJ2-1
TGTGCCAGCAAGGCGCAGCGGTCCTACGCCCCTGAGCAGTTCTTC
CASKAQRSYAPEQFF
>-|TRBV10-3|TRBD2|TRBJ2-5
TGTGCCATCAGTGAGGGGTCGGCGGGAGGGAGAGAGACCCAGTACTTC
CAISEGSAGGRETQYF
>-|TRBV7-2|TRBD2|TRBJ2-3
TGTGCCAGCAGCTCCCGAGGAGCGGGGGGGCTAAGGTATACGCAGTATTTT
CASSSRGAGGLRYTQYF
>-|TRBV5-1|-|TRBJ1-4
TGCGCCAGCAGCTTGTCGGCGGCCGCTGAAAAACTGTTTTTT
CASSLSAAAEKLFF
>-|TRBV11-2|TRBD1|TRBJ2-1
TGTGCCAGCACCTCCGGGACAGTATACAATGAGCAGTTCTTC
CASTSGTVYNEQFF